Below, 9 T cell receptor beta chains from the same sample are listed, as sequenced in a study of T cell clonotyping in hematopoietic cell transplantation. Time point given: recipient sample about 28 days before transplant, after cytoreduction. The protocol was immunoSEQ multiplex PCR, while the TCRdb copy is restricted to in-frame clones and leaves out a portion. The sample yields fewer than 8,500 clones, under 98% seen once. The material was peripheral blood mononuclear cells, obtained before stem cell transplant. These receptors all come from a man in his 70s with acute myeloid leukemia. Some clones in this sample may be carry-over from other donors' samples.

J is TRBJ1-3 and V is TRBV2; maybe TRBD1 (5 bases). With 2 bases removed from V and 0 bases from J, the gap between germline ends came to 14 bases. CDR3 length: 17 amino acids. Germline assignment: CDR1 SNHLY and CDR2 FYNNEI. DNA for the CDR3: TGTGCCAGCAGTGAATTTGCAGGGATCTACTCTGGAAACACCATATATTTT. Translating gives CASSEFAGIYSGNTIYF.

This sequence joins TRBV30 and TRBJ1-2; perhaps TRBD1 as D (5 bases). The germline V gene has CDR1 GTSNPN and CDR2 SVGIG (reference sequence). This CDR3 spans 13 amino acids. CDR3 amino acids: CAGVGRSNYGYTF. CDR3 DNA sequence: TGTGCGGGGGTAGGGAGATCTAACTATGGCTACACCTTC.

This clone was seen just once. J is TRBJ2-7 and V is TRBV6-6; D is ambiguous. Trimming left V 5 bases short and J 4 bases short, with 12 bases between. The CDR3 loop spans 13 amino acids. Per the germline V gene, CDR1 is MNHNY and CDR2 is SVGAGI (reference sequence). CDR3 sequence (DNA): TGTGCCAGCAGTAGACGGAGCACTTACGAGCAGTACTTC. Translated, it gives CASSRRSTYEQYF.

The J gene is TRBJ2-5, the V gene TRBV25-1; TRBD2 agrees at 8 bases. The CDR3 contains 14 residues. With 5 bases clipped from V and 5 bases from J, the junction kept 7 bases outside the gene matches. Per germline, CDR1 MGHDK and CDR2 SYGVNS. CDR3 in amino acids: CASSITSSGETQYF. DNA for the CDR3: TGTGCCAGCAGTATTACATCTAGCGGGGAGACCCAGTACTTC.

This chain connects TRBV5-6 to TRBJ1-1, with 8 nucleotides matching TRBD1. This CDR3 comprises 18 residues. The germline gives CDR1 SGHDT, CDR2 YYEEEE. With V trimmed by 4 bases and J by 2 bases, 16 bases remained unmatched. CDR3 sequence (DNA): TGTGCCAGCAGCCTAGGCCCCCAGGGGGCAATGTACAACACTGAAGCTTTCTTT. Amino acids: CASSLGPQGAMYNTEAFF.

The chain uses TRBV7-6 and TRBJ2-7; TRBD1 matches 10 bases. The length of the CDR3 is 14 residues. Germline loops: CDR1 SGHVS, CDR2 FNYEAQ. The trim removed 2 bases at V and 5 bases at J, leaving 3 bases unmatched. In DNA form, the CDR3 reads TGTGCCAGCAGCTTAAGGGACAGGGGCGACGAGCAGTACTTC. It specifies CASSLRDRGDEQYF. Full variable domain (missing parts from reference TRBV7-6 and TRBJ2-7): GAGVSQSPRYKVTKRGQDVALRCDPISGHVSLYWYRQALGQGPEFLTYFNYEAQQDKSGLPNDRFSAERPEGSISTLTIQRTEQRDSAMYRCASSLRDRGDEQYFGPGTRLTVT.

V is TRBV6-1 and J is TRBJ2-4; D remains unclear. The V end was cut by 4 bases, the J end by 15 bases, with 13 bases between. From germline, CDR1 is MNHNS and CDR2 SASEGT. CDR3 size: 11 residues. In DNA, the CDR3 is TGTGCCAGCAGTGGGGTCAGGTCTTGGTACTTC. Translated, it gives CASSGVRSWYF.

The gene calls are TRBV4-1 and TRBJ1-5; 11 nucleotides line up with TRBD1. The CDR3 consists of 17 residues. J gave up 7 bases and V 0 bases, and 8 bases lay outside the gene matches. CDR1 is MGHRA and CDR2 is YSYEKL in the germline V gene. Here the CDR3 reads CASSQDYGTGGDQPQHF. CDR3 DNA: TGCGCCAGCAGCCAAGATTACGGGACAGGGGGGGACCAGCCCCAGCATTTT.

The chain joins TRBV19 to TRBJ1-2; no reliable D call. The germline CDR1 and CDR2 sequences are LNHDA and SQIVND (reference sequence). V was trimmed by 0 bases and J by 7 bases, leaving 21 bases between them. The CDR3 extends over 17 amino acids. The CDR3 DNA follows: TGTGCCAGTAGTATAGATCTATCGGACCTCCCCCAGCGTGGCTACACCTTC. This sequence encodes CASSIDLSDLPQRGYTF.